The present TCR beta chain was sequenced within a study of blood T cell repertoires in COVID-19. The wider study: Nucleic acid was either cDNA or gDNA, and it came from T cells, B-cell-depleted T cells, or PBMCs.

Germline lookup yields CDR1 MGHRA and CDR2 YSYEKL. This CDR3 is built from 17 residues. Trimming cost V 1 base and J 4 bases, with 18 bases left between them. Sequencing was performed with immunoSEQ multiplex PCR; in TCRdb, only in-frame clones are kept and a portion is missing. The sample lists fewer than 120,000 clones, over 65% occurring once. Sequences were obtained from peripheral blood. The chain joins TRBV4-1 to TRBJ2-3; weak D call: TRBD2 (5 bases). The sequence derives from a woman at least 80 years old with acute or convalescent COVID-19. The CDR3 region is CASSQASLSGFADTQYF. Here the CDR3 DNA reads TGCGCCAGCAGCCAAGCCTCACTAAGCGGTTTTGCAGATACGCAGTATTTT.